This T cell receptor beta chain was identified during a study of cytomegalovirus exposure and HLA in healthy donors. Study in general: In a previous analysis, more than 90 million unique TCR beta sequences were found from some 180 million T cells.

Whole-study results and caveats: Later genetic work tied a missense DCLRE1C variant to beta-chain V and J trimming.

In the PCR, 60 Vbeta and 13 Jbeta primers were used. TCRdb's copy holds only in-frame clones and misses some; the assay was immunoSEQ multiplex PCR. The sample comprises about 160,000 clones, about 80% of which are singletons, and about 2.2% rests with the top ten. The germline V gene has CDR1 MNHNY and CDR2 SVGAGI (reference sequence). With 4 bases clipped from V and 5 bases from J, the junction kept 7 bases outside the gene matches. The CDR3 has 15 residues. The sample holds one count of this clone. Its specificity is not known. Sequencing input: PBMCs. The chain is built from TRBV6-6 and TRBJ2-1, with TRBD2 matching over 8 bases. The TCR was taken from a man aged 40-49 years in good health and CMV-seronegative. CDR3 DNA: TGTGCCAGCAGTTCCCCGGGACTAGACGACAATGAGCAGTTCTTC. Its protein is CASSSPGLDDNEQFF.